This T cell receptor (beta chain) emerged from a study of blood T cells in healthy people across ages. Regarding the study as a whole: A greater number of naive CD4+ cells and higher diversity distinguished long-lived donors from aged donors.

Notes on this clonotype: Its antigen remains unknown.

Combining a sample-barcoded 5' primer with a J-beta primer mix, a second PCR ran for roughly 6 to 12 cycles. TCRdb reprocessed the 5' RACE reads with MiXCR, giving one entry per CDR3 protein. The sample carries approximately 490,000 distinct CDR3 sequences, less than 25% recorded once. Germline V lookup: CDR1 MRHNA, CDR2 SNTAGT. CDR3 size: 17 residues. V gave up 0 bases and J gave up 0 bases; unmatched junction bases: 4. These data were also reused for a study on T cells of mothers and their children.

The TCR was taken from a boy aged 5-17 years in good health. The sequenced material came from blood. The chain couples TRBV6-4 to TRBJ2-1; TRBD2 matches 8 bases. The CDR3 reads CASSDSGLAGSYNEQFF. The CDR3 coding sequence is TGTGCCAGCAGTGACTCAGGGCTAGCGGGCTCCTACAATGAGCAGTTCTTC.